A single sample gave rise to the 32 T cell receptor beta chains below, sequenced in a study of blood T cell repertoires in COVID-19. The method was immunoSEQ multiplex PCR; TCRdb's version includes in-frame clones alone and lacks a portion of them. The table lists tens of thousands of clones, roughly 78% of them singletons. Sequenced: peripheral blood. These receptor sequences come from a woman in her 70s with acute or convalescent COVID-19.

This clone was seen once. The chain carries TRBV10-2 and TRBJ2-1; the match to TRBD2 covers 13 bases. The ends lost 6 bases at V and 1 base at J; junction bases unmatched: 6. The CDR3 has 17 residues. Germline assignment: CDR1 WSHSY and CDR2 SAAADI. The CDR3 DNA follows: TGCGCCAGCAGGGGACGGACTAGCGGGGGTTCCTACAATGAGCAGTTCTTC. Protein sequence: CASRGRTSGGSYNEQFF.

This clone was picked up one time. The chain uses TRBV27 and TRBJ1-2; 8 nucleotides match TRBD1. V lost 8 bases and J lost 7; bases outside the gene matches: 9. The germline V gene has CDR1 MNHEY and CDR2 SMNVEV (reference sequence). The CDR3 is 13 amino acids. The CDR3 loop is CASHGQGARGYTF. The CDR3 DNA is TGTGCCAGCCACGGTCAGGGGGCTCGTGGCTACACCTTC.

The rearrangement joins TRBV5-5 to TRBJ1-2; TRBD1 is a possible D gene (6 bases). Trimming cost V 1 base and J 3 bases, with 7 bases left between them. The germline V gene encodes CDR1 SGHKS and CDR2 YYEKEE (reference sequence). This CDR3 comprises 13 residues. The CDR3 reads CASSLRTDYGYTF. CDR3 bases: TGTGCCAGCAGCTTGAGGACAGACTATGGCTACACCTTC. Together with reference TRBV5-5 and TRBJ1-2, the CDR3 gives the full variable domain: DAGVTQSPTHLIKTRGQQVTLRCSPISGHKSVSWYQQVLGQGPQFIFQYYEKEERGRGNFPDRFSARQFPNYSSELNVNALLLGDSALYLCASSLRTDYGYTFGSGTRLTVV.

The rearrangement uses TRBV6-5 and TRBJ1-3, with D unresolved. V was shortened by 9 bases and J by 2 bases, with 17 bases between the two germline ends. There are 15 residues in the CDR3. The germline CDR1 and CDR2 sequences are MNHEY and SVGAGI. This CDR3 reads CASESTPPTGNTIYF. The CDR3 nucleotides are TGTGCCAGTGAATCTACCCCCCCAACTGGAAACACCATATATTTT.

This chain links TRBV6-6 with TRBJ1-1; D uncertain. The CDR3 runs to 14 residues. Germline V gene data show CDR1 as MNHNY and CDR2 as SVGAGI (reference sequence). Trimming took off 5 bases at V and 7 bases at J, with 17 bases between the two ends. The CDR3 here is CASSRQGRANEAFF. As DNA, the CDR3 is TGTGCCAGCAGTCGCCAAGGGAGGGCTAATGAAGCTTTCTTT.

CDR3 loop: CASSPLPAENTEAFF. The CDR3 region has the DNA TGTGCCAGCTCACCACTCCCAGCGGAGAACACTGAAGCTTTCTTT. J is TRBJ1-1 and V is TRBV18; D gene uncertain. The CDR3 has 15 amino acids. In germline, CDR1 is KGHSH, CDR2 LQKENI. The V and J ends lost 1 base and 1 base respectively, with 10 bases between them.

This chain joins TRBV6-5 and TRBJ2-7; TRBD2 is a possible D gene (5 bases). CDR1 is MNHEY and CDR2 is SVGAGI in the germline V gene. There are 12 residues in the CDR3. V lost 2 bases to trimming and J lost 6 bases, with 8 bases between them. The CDR3 DNA reads TGTGCCAGCAGTTACGCGGGTTCCGAGCAGTACTTC. This translates into CASSYAGSEQYF.

This rearrangement joins TRBV7-6 to TRBJ2-7; D perhaps matches TRBD2 (7 bases). Trimming removed 5 bases from V and 1 base from J, with 15 bases in between. Germline assignment: CDR1 SGHVS and CDR2 FNYEAQ. This CDR3 comprises 15 residues. The CDR3 reads CASSPWGGASYEQYF. The DNA of the CDR3 is TGTGCCAGCAGCCCCTGGGGGGGGGCTTCCTACGAGCAGTACTTC.

The chain carries TRBV19 and TRBJ1-5, with D tentatively TRBD1 (5 bases). V shed 6 bases and J shed 0 bases, with 12 bases lying between them. The CDR3 covers 15 residues. CDR1 LNHDA and CDR2 SQIVND come from the germline V gene (reference sequence). This CDR3 is CASSTTAHSNQPQHF. The CDR3 region has the DNA TGTGCCAGTAGCACGACAGCACATAGCAATCAGCCCCAGCATTTT.

This chain joins TRBV11-2 and TRBJ2-7; 11 bases agree with TRBD1. The ends lost 3 bases at V and 4 bases at J; junction bases unmatched: 5. The CDR3 is 15 residues long. The V gene's germline CDR1 is SGHAT and CDR2 FQNNGV. This CDR3 is CASSFLRDRGYEQYF. The DNA of the CDR3 is TGTGCCAGCAGCTTCCTCCGGGACAGGGGGTACGAGCAGTACTTC. Complete variable domain (other parts from reference TRBV11-2 and TRBJ2-7): EAGVAQSPRYKIIEKRQSVAFWCNPISGHATLYWYQQILGQGPKLLIQFQNNGVVDDSQLPKDRFSAERLKGVDSTLKIQPAKLEDSAVYLCASSFLRDRGYEQYFGPGTRLTVT.

This rearrangement joins TRBV27 to TRBJ1-1; D unresolved. Trimming stripped 4 bases from V and 2 bases from J, with 8 bases between. This CDR3 is built from 13 residues. CDR1 and CDR2 from the germline V gene are MNHEY and SMNVEV (reference sequence). CDR3 DNA: TGTGCCAGCAGTTCACTGGTAAACACTGAAGCTTTCTTT. Translating it yields CASSSLVNTEAFF.

The chain recombines TRBV4-3 with TRBJ1-4; no clear D. V lost 0 bases, J lost 0 bases, and 23 bases lay in between. CDR3 size: 21 residues. The V gene's germline CDR1 is LGHNA and CDR2 YSLEER. CDR3 sequence reads: CASSQDSPSGEVYATNEKLFF. The CDR3 DNA sequence: TGCGCCAGCAGCCAAGATAGTCCGTCTGGAGAGGTTTATGCAACTAATGAAAAACTGTTTTTT.

In DNA, the CDR3 is TGCGCCAGCAGCTTCGGGGAGCGGCAGTACTTC. Residues: CASSFGERQYF. V is TRBV5-1 and J is TRBJ2-7; perhaps TRBD2 as D (5 bases). CDR1 SGHRS and CDR2 YFSETQ come from the germline V gene. This CDR3 comprises 11 residues. V was cut by 2 bases and J by 9 bases, with 9 bases left in between.

The V and J genes are TRBV19 and TRBJ1-1; no firm D call. V was clipped by 9 bases and J by 0 bases, with 8 bases between them. The V gene's germline CDR1 is LNHDA and CDR2 SQIVND (reference sequence). There are 12 residues in the CDR3. The CDR3 region has the DNA TGTGCCAGCCTTTCCCTGAACACTGAAGCTTTCTTT. As protein: CASLSLNTEAFF.

V is TRBV4-2 and J is TRBJ1-4, with TRBD1 as a possible D gene (5 bases). Trimming took 4 bases from V and 8 from J, leaving 20 bases between them. This CDR3 has 16 residues. Germline CDR1 LGHNA, CDR2 YNFKEQ. The CDR3 coding sequence is TGTGCCAGCAGCCGCGAAGTGGGGTATCAGGGAGAAAAACTGTTTTTT. This sequence encodes CASSREVGYQGEKLFF.

Only a few counts were recorded for this clone. V and J are TRBV2 and TRBJ2-7; D is possibly TRBD2 (5 bases). CDR3 length: 12 residues. V was cut by 3 bases and J by 12 bases, with 15 bases left in between. The V gene's germline CDR1 is SNHLY and CDR2 FYNNEI. The CDR3 loop is CASSDRGRGMYF. The DNA for the CDR3 is TGTGCCAGCAGTGATCGAGGACGGGGAATGTACTTC.

The table lists this clone with a few counts. V usage is TRBV3-1 (or the pseudogene TRBV3-2) and J usage is TRBJ2-7, with TRBD2 identical over 12 bases. The junction had 2 bases not matched to a gene; V was cut back by 6 bases and J by 2 bases. In germline, CDR1 is LGHDT, CDR2 YNNKEL (reference sequence). CDR3 length equals 14 residues. For the CDR3, the DNA is TGTGCCAGCAGGCGGACTAGCGGGGCCTACGAGCAGTACTTC. It translates to CASRRTSGAYEQYF.

The rearrangement joins TRBV9 to TRBJ2-1, with TRBD2 as a possible D gene (6 bases). Germline values: CDR1 SGDLS, CDR2 YYNGEE. This CDR3 comprises 15 residues. V dropped 0 bases and J dropped 7 bases, with 14 bases sitting between them. As DNA, the CDR3 is TGTGCCAGCAGCGTAGGGGGAACGCGGGGAAATGAGCAGTTCTTC. It specifies CASSVGGTRGNEQFF.

The rearrangement joins TRBV25-1 to TRBJ1-1, with unresolved D. V gave up 0 bases and J gave up 5 bases, with 10 bases separating them. Germline CDR1 is MGHDK and CDR2 is SYGVNS. The CDR3 runs 14 residues. CDR3 sequence: CASSEYGGGTEAFF. CDR3 coding DNA: TGTGCCAGCAGTGAATATGGAGGTGGGACTGAAGCTTTCTTT.

The V and J genes are TRBV7-9 and TRBJ1-4; no clear D. The CDR3 loop spans 13 amino acids. Germline assignment: CDR1 SEHNR and CDR2 FQNEAQ (reference sequence). This CDR3 reads CALGGSSNEKLFF. In nucleotides, the CDR3 is TGTGCATTGGGAGGGTCATCTAATGAAAAACTGTTTTTT.

V and J are TRBV9 and TRBJ1-2; D remains ambiguous. With 0 bases removed from V and 2 bases from J, the gap between germline ends came to 17 bases. The CDR3 loop spans 17 amino acids. Germline V gene sequence: CDR1 SGDLS, CDR2 YYNGEE. CDR3 nucleotide sequence: TGTGCCAGCAGCGTAGAGCCAGGACTGAACCCAAACTATGGCTACACCTTC. Amino acid sequence: CASSVEPGLNPNYGYTF.

The rearrangement uses TRBV6-5 and TRBJ2-5; 7 bases are a match to TRBD1. Germline CDR1 MNHEY, CDR2 SVGAGI. The length of the CDR3 is 12 residues. With 10 bases clipped from V and 6 bases from J, the junction kept 8 bases outside the gene matches. The DNA of the CDR3 is TGTGCCACCGAGGGGGCGAATAAGACCCAGTACTTC. It translates to CATEGANKTQYF.

The rearrangement links TRBV19 to TRBJ2-7, with TRBD2 as a possible D gene (5 bases). Germline CDR1 is LNHDA and CDR2 is SQIVND (reference sequence). Trimming removed 5 bases at V and 0 bases at J, with 11 bases between. The CDR3 is 14 amino acids. CDR3 sequence reads: CASSVGLRSYEQYF. CDR3 nucleotides: TGTGCCAGTAGTGTAGGACTCCGCTCCTACGAGCAGTACTTC.

Remarks on this clone: Other DNA sequences in this sample translate to the same CDR3. CDR3 DNA sequence: TGTGCCAGCAGCGTCGACAGATTAAACACTGAAGCTTTCTTT. Its protein product is CASSVDRLNTEAFF. The chain couples TRBV9 to TRBJ1-1; a weak D match, TRBD1 (5 bases). Germline lookup yields CDR1 SGDLS and CDR2 YYNGEE. Trimming removed 2 bases at V and 2 bases at J, with 10 bases between. The CDR3 has 14 residues. The entire variable domain, with the rest obtained from reference TRBV9 and TRBJ1-1, is as follows: DSGVTQTPKHLITATGQRVTLRCSPRSGDLSVYWYQQSLDQGLQFLIQYYNGEERAKGNILERFSAQQFPDLHSELNLSSLELGDSALYFCASSVDRLNTEAFFGQGTRLTVV.

This chain joins TRBV27 and TRBJ2-3, with D unresolved. The V end lost 5 bases, the J end lost 10 bases, and 16 bases lay between the germline ends. This CDR3 region has 13 residues. Germline V gene data show CDR1 as MNHEY and CDR2 as SMNVEV (reference sequence). The CDR3 DNA sequence: TGTGCCAGCAGTCCAATAGACACATCCTCGCAGTATTTT. Amino acid sequence: CASSPIDTSSQYF.

The rearrangement uses TRBV27 and TRBJ1-5; 7 bases match TRBD1. The length of the CDR3 is 15 residues. CDR1 MNHEY and CDR2 SMNVEV come from the germline V gene (reference sequence). Trimming removed 5 bases from V and 2 bases from J; junction bases left unmatched: 6. This CDR3 is CASSLQGYGNQPQHF. The CDR3 region has the DNA TGTGCCAGCAGTCTACAGGGGTACGGCAATCAGCCCCAGCATTTT.

The rearrangement links TRBV19 to TRBJ1-1; 9 bases are a match to TRBD1. The J segment lost 0 bases and the V segment lost 7 bases, leaving 6 bases of the junction unmatched. Germline lookup yields CDR1 LNHDA and CDR2 SQIVND (reference sequence). This CDR3 contains 15 residues. CDR3 coding DNA: TGTGCCAGTAAAACAGGGGGCCCGGTGAACACTGAAGCTTTCTTT. Translating gives CASKTGGPVNTEAFF.

The table lists this clone with a count of one. The chain has TRBV11-1 and TRBJ1-6, with unresolved D. Germline CDR1 is SGHAT and CDR2 is FQDESV (reference sequence). V was trimmed by 5 bases and J by 7 bases, leaving 9 bases between them. The CDR3 spans 13 residues. In DNA form, the CDR3 reads TGTGCCAGCAGCGGTACCAGGAATTCACCCCTCCACTTT. The encoded protein is CASSGTRNSPLHF.

The genes are TRBV5-6 and TRBJ1-5, with a tentative D call TRBD1 (5 bases). Germline lookup yields CDR1 SGHDT and CDR2 YYEEEE. This CDR3 spans 16 amino acids. Between the trimmed V and J ends, which lost 0 bases and 4 bases, there was a span of 14 bases. CDR3 residues: CASSLGSSQGNQPQHF. CDR3 coding DNA: TGTGCCAGCAGCTTGGGCTCTTCCCAGGGAAATCAGCCCCAGCATTTT.

The chain combines TRBV4-3 with TRBJ2-3; 7 nucleotides line up with TRBD2. Germline trimming cut 4 bases from V and 4 bases from J; bases unmatched to any gene: 8. The CDR3 is 15 residues long. CDR1 is LGHNA and CDR2 is YSLEER in the germline V gene. The CDR3 DNA reads TGCGCCAGCAGCCGAACGGGGGGAGGTCCAGATACGCAGTATTTT. Translated, it gives CASSRTGGGPDTQYF.

V usage is TRBV5-4 and J usage is TRBJ2-7; 7 nucleotides agree with TRBD2. Germline CDR1 SGHNT, CDR2 YYREEE (reference sequence). V lost 2 bases and J lost 3; bases outside the gene matches: 5. The CDR3 runs to 14 residues. The CDR3 sequence is CASSFGGGGYEQYF. CDR3 sequence (DNA): TGTGCCAGCAGCTTTGGGGGGGGTGGCTACGAGCAGTACTTC.

V and J are TRBV6-2 or TRBV6-3 and TRBJ2-7; D is perhaps TRBD1 or TRBD2 (5 bases each). The CDR3 has 14 residues. V lost 7 bases, J lost 0 bases, and 13 bases lay in between. CDR1 is MNHEY, CDR2 SVGEGT, per germline. The CDR3 DNA reads as TGTGCCAGCATCCCGGGGCCGAGCTCCTACGAGCAGTACTTC. Its protein product is CASIPGPSSYEQYF.